This T cell receptor beta chain originates from a study of cytomegalovirus exposure and HLA in healthy donors. Study-wide results and caveats: Most subjects' HLA-A and HLA-B alleles were reportedly predicted from TCR beta sequences. Reportedly, diagnosis of cytomegalovirus status by the classifier showed high specificity and sensitivity. Later on, a genetic analysis was performed. It linked a missense variant in DCLRE1C with V- and J-gene trimming of TCR beta.

This CDR3 is built from 18 residues. Germline CDR1 SGHTA, CDR2 FQGTGA. The ends lost 6 bases at V and 0 bases at J; junction bases unmatched: 11. Amplification used 60 Vbeta primers and 13 Jbeta primers. Clones were sequenced by immunoSEQ multiplex PCR, and TCRdb holds only the in-frame ones, with some missing. Altogether roughly 110,000 clones are present, 65% to 90% being singletons, with the ten largest covering about 1.5%. Remarks on this clone: Its antigen is still unknown.

The specimen sequenced was PBMCs. The clonotype comes from a man in his fifties in good health and CMV-seronegative. J is TRBJ2-6 and V is TRBV7-3, with 7 bases fitting TRBD1. The CDR3 region has the DNA TGTGCCAGCAGTCGTAAAGCCCGGGACAGCTCTGGGGCCAACGTCCTGACTTTC. It encodes CASSRKARDSSGANVLTF.